This T cell receptor (beta chain) derives from a study of CD8+ T cells in alopecia areata. cDNA serving as the sequencing template came from extracted, reverse transcribed RNA. This table comes from immunoSEQ multiplex PCR, and its TCRdb copy is limited to in-frame clones, with some not included. The sample has 100,000 to 150,000 clones; 40% to 55% are singletons. Study observations and caveats: Lesional scalp, notably in alopecia totalis/universalis, had clonality above that of normal scalp.

Germline V gene sequence: CDR1 MDHEN, CDR2 SYDVKM. CDR3 length equals 16 residues. Trimming pared 5 bases from V and 5 bases from J, leaving 21 bases between. This clone was picked up a small number of times. Its antigen is unidentified. Peripheral blood samples and lesional scalp punch biopsies were obtained from alopecia areata patients. The authors sorted CD4+ and CD8+ T cells from PBMCs. This clonotype originated in a human donor with alopecia areata. The chain carries TRBV28 and TRBJ2-5, with a tentative D call TRBD1 (5 bases). The specimen was NKG2D-low CD8+ T cells sorted from blood. CDR3 sequence: CASSTQTDSIAETQYF. The CDR3 DNA is TGTGCCAGCAGTACCCAAACCGACAGTATTGCGGAGACCCAGTACTTC.